These 17 T cell receptor beta chains share one sample of origin, sequenced in a study of human T cells and chemical hapten exposure. Via MiXCR, TCRdb re-called the RACE reads, giving one row per CDR3 protein. Here the sample spans 85,000 to 130,000 distinct CDR3 sequences, roughly 12% being singletons. As for time point: pre-sensitization, week 0. Documented treatment: therapeutic diphenylcyclopropenone sensitization with weekly scalp DPC. Sample: whole blood, taken in connection with sensitization to the hapten diphenylcyclopropenone (DPC). The receptors originated from a woman in her forties or fifties with alopecia areata. Some clones in this sample may be carry-over from other donors' samples.

This chain uses TRBV6-5 with TRBJ2-1; 8 bases align to TRBD2. The germline V gene encodes CDR1 MNHEY and CDR2 SVGAGI. The CDR3 is 15 amino acids. After removal of 2 bases from V and 6 bases from J, the junction contained 6 bases not matched to a gene. CDR3 in DNA: TGTGCCAGCAGTTACGGAGCGGGAGCCTCCAATGAGCAGTTCTTC. Its translation: CASSYGAGASNEQFF.

The chain carries TRBV19 and TRBJ1-1, with 7 bases aligning to TRBD1. The CDR3 spans 12 residues. Germline loops: CDR1 LNHDA, CDR2 SQIVND (reference sequence). V lost 4 bases to trimming and J lost 9 bases; unmatched junction nucleotides: 5. The CDR3 protein is CASSTGTVKAFF. CDR3 coding DNA: TGTGCCAGTAGTACCGGGACAGTGAAAGCTTTCTTT.

This clonotype has more than one count but fewer than ten. The chain recombines TRBV27 with TRBJ2-5; no definite D call. Germline-derived CDR1 and CDR2 are MNHEY and SMNVEV (reference sequence). Trimming took 5 bases from V and 5 from J, leaving 18 bases between them. The CDR3 contains 15 residues. The chain's CDR3 is CASSAAGLPRETQYF. In DNA form, the CDR3 reads TGTGCCAGCAGTGCCGCAGGTTTACCAAGGGAGACCCAGTACTTC.

The chain recombines TRBV7-6 with TRBJ2-1; 10 bases match TRBD2. Germline lookup yields CDR1 SGHVS and CDR2 FNYEAQ. The CDR3 length is 16 residues. The V and J ends lost 6 bases and 9 bases, in that order; junction bases with no gene match: 14. DNA of the CDR3: TGTGCCAGCAGTTCGATCCCCCTAGCGGGGGCAGGTGAGCAGTTCTTC. Encoded protein: CASSSIPLAGAGEQFF.

This clonotype has just a few counts. The CDR3 here is CSVPYPRGAVNTEAFF. CDR3 DNA: TGCAGCGTTCCTTACCCCCGGGGAGCGGTCAACACTGAAGCTTTCTTT. The chain couples TRBV29-1 to TRBJ1-1; D is ambiguous. Germline V gene sequence: CDR1 SQVTM, CDR2 ANQGSEA. This CDR3 is built from 16 residues. The V end was cut by 5 bases, the J end by 2 bases, with 21 bases between.

A few counts support this clonotype. CDR3 coding DNA: TGTGCCAGCAGTTTTATGATTCGGACCATAGCATCGCAGTACTTC. It codes for CASSFMIRTIASQYF. The rearrangement joins TRBV28 to TRBJ2-7; the D is unclear. V lost 3 bases and J 9 bases, leaving 21 bases between the germline ends. Looked up from germline, CDR1 is MDHEN and CDR2 is SYDVKM. CDR3 length: 15 residues.

At least ten counts were recorded for this clonotype. This rearrangement joins TRBV29-1 to TRBJ2-1, with D tentatively TRBD2 (6 bases). This CDR3 is 11 amino acids long. The germline V gene encodes CDR1 SQVTM and CDR2 ANQGSEA. The ends were cut back, 4 bases at V and 9 bases at J, with 10 bases in the middle. The CDR3 loop reads CSVVSGLEQFF. CDR3 DNA: TGCAGCGTTGTGTCGGGACTTGAGCAGTTCTTC.

The chain recombines TRBV6-6 with TRBJ1-3, with TRBD1 matching over 7 bases. V lost 6 bases, J lost 3 bases, and 5 bases stayed unmatched. The CDR3 loop spans 14 amino acids. Germline V gives CDR1 MNHNY, CDR2 SVGAGI (reference sequence). The CDR3 reads CASSPTGIGNTIYF. The DNA of the CDR3 is TGTGCCAGCAGCCCGACAGGGATTGGAAACACCATATATTTT.

A single count supports this clonotype. V usage is TRBV6-1 and J usage is TRBJ1-1; D not resolved. The CDR3 runs to 10 residues. V lost 2 bases and J lost 11, with 6 bases in between. Per germline, CDR1 MNHNS and CDR2 SASEGT. DNA for the CDR3: TGTGCCAGCAGTGAATTAAGGGCTTTCTTT. Translated, it gives CASSELRAFF.

This clonotype was found a few times. The rearrangement links TRBV18 to TRBJ2-5; possibly TRBD1 for D (5 bases). Per the germline V gene, CDR1 is KGHSH and CDR2 is LQKENI. Between the trimmed V and J ends, which lost 3 bases and 3 bases, there was a span of 14 bases. The CDR3 is made up of 15 amino acids. The CDR3 loop is CASSPGKIREETQYF. For the CDR3, the DNA is TGTGCCAGCTCACCTGGGAAGATCAGGGAAGAGACCCAGTACTTC.

This clonotype showed up just a few times. The V gene is TRBV27, the J gene TRBJ1-5; 8 nucleotides agree with TRBD1. Trimming at V came to 8 bases and at J to 5 bases, leaving 5 bases not matched to a gene. The CDR3 contains 13 residues. Looked up from germline, CDR1 is MNHEY and CDR2 is SMNVEV (reference sequence). This chain's CDR3 is CASGRGPYQPQHF. The CDR3 DNA follows: TGTGCCAGCGGCAGGGGGCCGTATCAGCCCCAGCATTTT.

This chain uses TRBV20-1 with TRBJ2-7; D gene uncertain. This CDR3 region has 13 residues. Germline assignment: CDR1 DFQATT and CDR2 SNEGSKA (reference sequence). In nucleotides, the CDR3 is TGCAGCGCCCCTGGGGTGCACCCCTACGAGCAGTACTTC. Protein: CSAPGVHPYEQYF.

The sample holds a few counts of this clonotype. The chain links TRBV20-1 to TRBJ2-3; the D is unclear. From germline, CDR1 is DFQATT and CDR2 SNEGSKA (reference sequence). Between the trimmed V and J ends, which lost 3 bases and 4 bases, there was a span of 14 bases. The CDR3 sequence is 14 residues long. Written as DNA, the CDR3 is TGCAGTGCTAGGAGAACCTCCTTGGCAGATACGCAGTATTTT. Its translation: CSARRTSLADTQYF.

This clonotype occurred a few times. The rearrangement joins TRBV28 to TRBJ2-7; 8 bases match TRBD1. V was clipped by 6 bases and J by 3 bases; unmatched bases: 7. Germline values: CDR1 MDHEN, CDR2 SYDVKM. The CDR3 runs 14 residues. The DNA of the CDR3 is TGTGCCAGCAGGGAGGGACAGGAATTCTACGAGCAGTACTTC. Its protein is CASREGQEFYEQYF.

The CDR3 protein is CASSLNPSSPTDTQYF. For the CDR3, the DNA is TGCGCCAGCAGCTTAAATCCTTCATCCCCCACAGATACGCAGTATTTT. The V gene is TRBV5-1, the J gene TRBJ2-3; D gene uncertain. The V and J ends lost 2 bases and 2 bases respectively, with 15 bases between them. The length of the CDR3 is 16 residues. Germline V CDR1 and CDR2: SGHRS, YFSETQ.

This clonotype was observed many times. V is TRBV28 and J is TRBJ1-1, with TRBD1 as a possible D gene (5 bases). This CDR3 is built from 16 residues. V lost 1 base, J lost 1 base, and 13 bases lay in between. CDR1 and CDR2 (germline): MDHEN, SYDVKM. CDR3 DNA sequence: TGTGCCAGCAGTTTATCCCGTGGGGACGGGAACACTGAAGCTTTCTTT. Encoded protein: CASSLSRGDGNTEAFF.

The J gene is TRBJ1-5, the V gene TRBV7-8, with D unresolved. The CDR3 runs 14 residues. CDR1 is SGHVS and CDR2 is FQNEAQ in the germline V gene. Trimming removed 7 bases from V and 0 bases from J, with 10 bases in between. CDR3: CASTRRDSNQPQHF. In DNA, the CDR3 is TGTGCCAGCACCCGACGAGATAGCAATCAGCCCCAGCATTTT.